The TCR beta chain under discussion was sequenced for a study of technical replicates of blood from a handful of donors. The germline V gene encodes CDR1 SGHTS and CDR2 YDEGEE. V was clipped by 6 bases and J by 5 bases; unmatched bases: 8. The CDR3 contains 14 residues. Only in-frame clones appear in the TCRdb table, and some are missing; sequencing was by immunoSEQ multiplex PCR. This sample has roughly 59,000 clones, with around 86% found just once. This receptor was identified in a human donor in good health. Some clones in this sample may be carry-over from other donors' samples. The rearrangement links TRBV5-8 to TRBJ2-5, with 9 nucleotides matching TRBD2. Specimen: PBMCs. The CDR3 reads CASNQAGGRETQYF. CDR3 nucleotides: TGTGCCAGCAACCAAGCGGGGGGCCGGGAGACCCAGTACTTC.